The clone carrying this T cell receptor (beta chain) showed up just once. Its cognate antigen is unknown. These data belong to a study of cytomegalovirus exposure and HLA in healthy donors. PCR employed 60 Vbeta and 13 Jbeta primers. This table comes from immunoSEQ multiplex PCR, and its TCRdb copy is limited to in-frame clones, with some not included. The table records 200,000 or so clones, over 75% of them present only once. This CDR3 contains 14 residues. Looked up from germline, CDR1 is SGDLS and CDR2 is YYNGEE. Trimming removed 0 bases at V and 2 bases at J, with 7 bases between. Findings and limits, study-wide: There were a few CMV-associated chains whose specificity for CMV antigens was confirmed in vitro. Per a prior analysis, the majority of TCR beta V segments were productive roughly 87% or roughly 30% of the time.

This receptor was obtained from a boy between 2 and 10 years old in good health and CMV-seronegative. The sample taken for sequencing was PBMCs. V is TRBV9 and J is TRBJ2-3; perhaps TRBD1 as D (5 bases). CDR3 protein: CASSVEGFTDTQYF. CDR3 in DNA: TGTGCCAGCAGCGTAGAGGGGTTCACAGATACGCAGTATTTT.